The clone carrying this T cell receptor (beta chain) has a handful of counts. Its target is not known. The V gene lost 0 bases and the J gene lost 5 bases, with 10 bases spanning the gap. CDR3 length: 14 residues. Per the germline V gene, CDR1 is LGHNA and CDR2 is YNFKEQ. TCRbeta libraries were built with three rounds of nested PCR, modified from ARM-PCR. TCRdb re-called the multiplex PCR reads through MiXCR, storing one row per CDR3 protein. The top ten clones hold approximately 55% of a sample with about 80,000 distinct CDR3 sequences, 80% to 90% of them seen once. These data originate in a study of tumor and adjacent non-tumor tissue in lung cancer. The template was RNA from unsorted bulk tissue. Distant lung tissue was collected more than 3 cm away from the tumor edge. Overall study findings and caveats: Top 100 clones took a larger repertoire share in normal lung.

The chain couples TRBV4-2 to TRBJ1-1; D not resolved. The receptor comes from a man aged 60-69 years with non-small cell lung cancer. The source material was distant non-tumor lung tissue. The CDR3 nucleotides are TGTGCCAGCAGCCAAGATTGGGGTTGGACTGAAGCTTTCTTT. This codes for CASSQDWGWTEAFF.